This T cell receptor beta chain was captured by sequencing in a study of cytomegalovirus exposure and HLA in healthy donors. Study-level information: Unique TCRs from HLA-typed donors, 75 million to 100 million of them, were held in an early data release.

Primers for the PCR totalled 60 Vbeta and 13 Jbeta. Repertoires were generated with immunoSEQ multiplex PCR, while TCRdb's copy carries only in-frame clones and drops some. The table has about 160,000 clones, around 84% seen once. V was clipped by 4 bases and J by 7 bases, with 22 bases between them. This CDR3 has 17 amino acids. Looked up from germline, CDR1 is LNHDA and CDR2 is SQIVND (reference sequence). Broader study findings: Reports indicated that the classifier achieved high specificity and sensitivity in diagnosing cytomegalovirus status.

On this clone: Its antigen remains unidentified.

The clonotype comes from a man between 18 and 29 years old in good health and CMV-seronegative. Sequenced input: PBMCs. J is TRBJ1-4 and V is TRBV19, with D possibly being TRBD1 (5 bases). This CDR3 reads CASSSSPSTVRGEKLFF. DNA for the CDR3: TGTGCCAGTAGTAGCAGCCCTTCGACAGTGCGCGGTGAAAAACTGTTTTTT.